The 3 T cell receptor beta chains in this list originate from one sample, sequenced in a study of prognosis after radiotherapy for stage I lung cancer. Genomic DNA was subjected to two-round multiplex PCR for amplification of TCR beta CDR3. Primers specific to each TRBV and TRBJ gene were used in first-round PCR. TCRdb itself ran the multiplex PCR reads through MiXCR, one entry per CDR3 protein. The repertoire has under 50,000 distinct CDR3 sequences, around 24% of them found once; the top ten carry 25%. Source: PBMCs, taken before or after stereotactic body radiation therapy (not recorded which). Receptors originate from a donor over 45 with non-small cell lung cancer.

This clonotype was recorded at least ten times. The chain recombines TRBV5-1 with TRBJ1-1; D is unresolved. This CDR3 comprises 13 residues. Trimming pared 0 bases from V and 5 bases from J, leaving 8 bases between. CDR1 and CDR2 from the germline V gene are SGHRS and YFSETQ. The CDR3 sequence is CASSLEGPTEAFF. The CDR3 nucleotides are TGCGCCAGCAGCTTGGAGGGCCCTACTGAAGCTTTCTTT.

In this sample, this clonotype turned up many times. The chain carries TRBV28 and TRBJ2-1; D is unclear. V lost 2 bases, J lost 3 bases, and 8 bases lay in between. The CDR3 loop spans 14 amino acids. Germline V gives CDR1 MDHEN, CDR2 SYDVKM. The CDR3 DNA reads as TGTGCCAGCAGTTTAAATACAGACTACAATGAGCAGTTCTTC. Translation gives CASSLNTDYNEQFF.

On this clonotype itself: A single base is all that separates this from a far larger clone, so a read error is likely. In DNA, the CDR3 is TGTGCCAGCAGTTATCGGGGACTAGTGGGTGAGCAGTTCTTC. Amino acid sequence: CASSYRGLVGEQFF. The V gene is TRBV6-5, the J gene TRBJ2-1, with 8 bases identical to TRBD2. CDR3 length equals 14 residues. CDR1 and CDR2 from the germline V gene are MNHEY and SVGAGI. V was pared by 3 bases and J by 9 bases, with 7 bases of the junction left unmatched.